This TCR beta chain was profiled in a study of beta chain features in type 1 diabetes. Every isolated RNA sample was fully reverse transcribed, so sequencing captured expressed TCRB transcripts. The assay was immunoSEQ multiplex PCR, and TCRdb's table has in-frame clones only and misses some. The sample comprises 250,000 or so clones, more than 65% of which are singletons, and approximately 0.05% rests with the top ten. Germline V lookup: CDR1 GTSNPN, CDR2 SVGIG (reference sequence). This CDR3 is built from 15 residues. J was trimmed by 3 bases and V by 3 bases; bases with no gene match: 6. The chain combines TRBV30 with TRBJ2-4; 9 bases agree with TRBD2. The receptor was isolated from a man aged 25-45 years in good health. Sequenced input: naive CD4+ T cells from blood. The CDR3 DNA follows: TGTGCCTGGAGAGCTAGCGGGGTGGGCAAAAACATTCAGTACTTC. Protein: CAWRASGVGKNIQYF.